This TCR beta chain was sequenced during a study of T cells after yellow fever vaccination. Study-level findings and limits: Weaker, the secondary response peaked sooner, at day 5 versus 15.

TCRdb re-called the 5' RACE reads with MiXCR, one entry per CDR3 protein. The profile covers a few hundred thousand distinct CDR3 sequences, with around 7% appearing a single time and 15% to 20% taken by the ten largest. Trimming took 5 bases from V and 4 from J, leaving 33 bases between them. The CDR3 runs to 21 residues. Germline-derived CDR1 and CDR2 are PRHDT and FYEKMQ (reference sequence). This clonotype was detected a few times. Antigen specificity is unknown. Sequences were derived from PBMCs, sampled around 45 days after the first yellow fever vaccination. The sequence was collected from a young man who received the YFV17D yellow fever vaccine. The chain couples TRBV13 to TRBJ2-1; no definite D call. CDR3 in amino acids: CASSPNPLVPEGSLAYNEQFF. CDR3 bases: TGTGCCAGCAGCCCAAACCCTCTTGTACCGGAAGGATCCCTTGCTTACAATGAGCAGTTCTTC.